These 18 T cell receptor beta chains were sequenced from one sample in a study of T-cell reconstitution after alpha-beta-depleted transplantation in children (TCRdb year 2016). Libraries came from PCR. This sample was sequenced with an Illumina HiSeq 2500. To normalize quantification of the TCRbeta repertoire, the TCR libraries were built with molecular barcoding that relied on unique molecular identifiers. TCRdb applied fastp at Q25 and MiXCR to the public reads, then kept only in-frame beta chains. Rows matching on CDR3 protein sequence are summarized as one entry with the most common DNA and genes. This sample comprises around 370,000 distinct CDR3 sequences, 10% of them detected only once. In total, the top ten clones hold less than 2.5% of the sample. Sequenced material: PBMCs from the stem cell graft donor, taken from the stem cell graft. These receptors came from a human donor who donated a stem cell graft to a child with acute lymphoblastic leukemia.

This clonotype occurred many times. The genes are TRBV7-2 and TRBJ2-5; perhaps TRBD2 as D (6 bases). The V and J ends lost 5 bases and 1 base respectively, with 14 bases between them. Germline V gives CDR1 SGHTA, CDR2 FQGNSA. The CDR3 is made up of 15 amino acids. Here the CDR3 reads CASSIGGTSQETQYF. The CDR3 bases are TGTGCCAGCAGCATAGGAGGGACTTCCCAAGAGACCCAGTACTTC.

The sample holds a few counts of this clonotype. The chain combines TRBV7-2 with TRBJ2-3; unclear D gene. Germline-derived CDR1 and CDR2 are SGHTA and FQGNSA. The V end lost 4 bases, the J end lost 0 bases, and 8 bases lay between the germline ends. The CDR3 contains 14 residues. The CDR3 spells CASSSSRSTDTQYF. In DNA, the CDR3 is TGTGCCAGCAGCTCCTCGAGGAGCACAGATACGCAGTATTTT.

This clonotype showed up just a few times. This sequence joins TRBV18 and TRBJ2-3, with a weak D call TRBD2 (6 bases). V lost 2 bases, J lost 4 bases, and 13 bases lay in between. Germline V gene sequence: CDR1 KGHSH, CDR2 LQKENI. The CDR3 runs to 15 residues. The CDR3 protein is CASSPNYGGPDTQYF. DNA of the CDR3: TGTGCCAGCTCACCAAACTACGGAGGGCCAGATACGCAGTATTTT.

This clonotype was observed many times. The chain couples TRBV29-1 to TRBJ2-7, with 11 bases identical to TRBD2. The CDR3 has 13 amino acids. The trim removed 5 bases at V and 2 bases at J, leaving 2 bases unmatched. Germline V gene lookup returns CDR1 SQVTM and CDR2 ANQGSEA. CDR3 sequence: CSVTLAGAYEQYF. The CDR3 DNA reads TGCAGCGTTACACTAGCGGGAGCCTACGAGCAGTACTTC.

V usage is TRBV5-1 and J usage is TRBJ1-1; no definite D call. Trimming shortened V by 5 bases and J by 1 base, and 6 bases separated the two germline ends. This CDR3 spans 12 amino acids. Germline loops: CDR1 SGHRS, CDR2 YFSETQ. The CDR3 here is CASSMENTEAFF. The CDR3 DNA is TGCGCCAGCAGTATGGAGAACACTGAAGCTTTCTTT.

This clonotype was seen repeatedly, ten times or more. CDR3 residues: CASSFTLAGSHPNEQFF. CDR3 sequence (DNA): TGCGCCAGCAGCTTTACCCTAGCGGGATCACACCCCAATGAGCAGTTCTTC. The chain is built from TRBV5-1 and TRBJ2-1; TRBD2 matches 9 bases. Germline trimming cut 2 bases from V and 6 bases from J; bases unmatched to any gene: 12. CDR1 is SGHRS, CDR2 YFSETQ, per germline. The CDR3 consists of 17 residues.

V gene TRBV7-2 combines with J gene TRBJ2-3; 9 nucleotides agree with TRBD2. CDR1 and CDR2 (germline): SGHTA, FQGNSA. The V and J ends lost 6 bases and 5 bases, in that order; junction bases with no gene match: 18. This CDR3 has 18 residues. CDR3 in DNA: TGTGCCAGCAGTCCAGCCGCCCTAGCGGGAAGGAGGTTAGATACGCAGTATTTT. Translated: CASSPAALAGRRLDTQYF.

V is TRBV4-1 and J is TRBJ2-5; TRBD2 matches at 12 bases. Germline V CDR1 and CDR2: MGHRA, YSYEKL. The CDR3 runs 21 residues. With 1 base clipped from V and 3 bases from J, the junction kept 18 bases outside the gene matches. The CDR3 spells CASSQVGLAGGPRVVEETQYF. The DNA of the CDR3 is TGCGCCAGCAGCCAAGTTGGGCTAGCGGGAGGGCCGAGAGTAGTCGAAGAGACCCAGTACTTC.

This rearrangement joins TRBV4-1 to TRBJ2-2; D gene ambiguous. The germline CDR1 and CDR2 sequences are MGHRA and YSYEKL. CDR3 length: 16 amino acids. The germline V and J ends were trimmed by 1 base and 1 base, with 10 bases remaining between them. The CDR3 loop reads CASSQGRGGNTGELFF. The CDR3 DNA reads TGCGCCAGCAGCCAAGGTCGCGGCGGGAACACCGGGGAGCTGTTTTTT.

The sample holds many counts of this clonotype. In DNA, the CDR3 is TGCGCCAGCACCCCTGGGGCAGGGGCTGGGGCCAACGTCCTGACTTTC. It is translated as CASTPGAGAGANVLTF. The gene calls are TRBV5-1 and TRBJ2-6, with D possibly TRBD1 on 6 matching bases. CDR3 length equals 16 residues. Germline V gives CDR1 SGHRS, CDR2 YFSETQ. The V end lost 6 bases, the J end lost 2 bases, and 15 bases lay between the germline ends.

This clonotype was detected once. The chain uses TRBV4-2 and TRBJ1-2; a possible D gene is TRBD1 (5 bases). Per germline, CDR1 LGHNA and CDR2 YNFKEQ. This CDR3 is built from 17 residues. V dropped 3 bases and J dropped 0 bases, with 17 bases sitting between them. CDR3 sequence: CASSQLLRDRANYGYTF. The CDR3 DNA sequence: TGTGCCAGCAGCCAGTTACTCAGGGATAGAGCTAACTATGGCTACACCTTC.

This clonotype was seen more than once but under ten times. V is TRBV7-8 and J is TRBJ2-7; D uncertain. With 1 base removed from V and 6 bases from J, the gap between germline ends came to 10 bases. Looked up from germline, CDR1 is SGHVS and CDR2 is FQNEAQ. The CDR3 length is 13 residues. In DNA, the CDR3 is TGTGCCAGCAGCTTAGGGCTGGGATCCGAGCAGTACTTC. It yields the protein CASSLGLGSEQYF.

The V and J genes are TRBV28 and TRBJ2-7; TRBD2 matches at 9 bases. Germline V lookup: CDR1 MDHEN, CDR2 SYDVKM. After removal of 6 bases from V and 3 bases from J, the junction contained 9 bases not matched to a gene. The CDR3 is 15 amino acids. CDR3 sequence: CASRESGRTYYEQYF. CDR3 nucleotide sequence: TGTGCCAGCAGGGAGAGCGGGAGGACCTACTACGAGCAGTACTTC.

This clonotype showed up just a few times. The J gene is TRBJ2-2, the V gene TRBV7-8; 8 nucleotides agree with TRBD2. This CDR3 contains 16 residues. Per germline, CDR1 SGHVS and CDR2 FQNEAQ. V lost 6 bases and J lost 1; bases outside the gene matches: 7. The DNA for the CDR3 is TGTGCCAGCAGTCCGTTTGCGGGAGGGAACACCGGGGAGCTGTTTTTT. Its protein is CASSPFAGGNTGELFF.

This chain joins TRBV20-1 and TRBJ1-2; 9 nucleotides match TRBD1. The V gene end was trimmed by 6 bases and the J gene end by 3 bases; junction bases not matched to a gene: 5. CDR3 size: 13 residues. From germline, CDR1 is DFQATT and CDR2 SNEGSKA (reference sequence). CDR3 nucleotide sequence: TGCAGTGCGCGGGACAGGGTGGACTATGGCTACACCTTC. It is translated as CSARDRVDYGYTF.

This chain joins TRBV6-2 or TRBV6-3 and TRBJ1-1, with D perhaps matching TRBD1 (5 bases). Germline values: CDR1 MNHEY, CDR2 SVGEGT. The CDR3 is made up of 13 amino acids. V lost 6 bases, J lost 4 bases, and 12 bases lay in between. The DNA for the CDR3 is TGTGCCAGCAGCCCGGGGCGTCTCACTGAAGCTTTCTTT. Translation gives CASSPGRLTEAFF.

This clonotype was detected a few times. CDR3 DNA: TGTGCCAGCAGCCGCGGACAGGGCATGAACACTGAAGCTTTCTTT. This gives the protein CASSRGQGMNTEAFF. The chain carries TRBV7-2 and TRBJ1-1; 8 bases match TRBD1. CDR3 size: 15 residues. V was pared by 5 bases and J by 0 bases, with 5 bases of the junction left unmatched. In germline, CDR1 is SGHTA, CDR2 FQGNSA.

A few counts support this clonotype. The CDR3 spells CSALAGGSYEQYF. The CDR3 nucleotides are TGCAGCGCCTTAGCGGGAGGGTCGTACGAGCAGTACTTC. This chain connects TRBV29-1 to TRBJ2-7; 11 bases map to TRBD2. This CDR3 contains 13 residues. The V and J ends lost 7 bases and 4 bases, in that order; junction bases with no gene match: 6. Germline V gene lookup returns CDR1 SQVTM and CDR2 ANQGSEA.